The clone carrying this T cell receptor beta chain was seen only once. Generated by immunoSEQ multiplex PCR, the TCRdb table keeps only in-frame clones and is missing some. The sample yields 130,000 or so clones, around 78% seen once. The sample belongs to a study of blood T cell repertoires in COVID-19. Looking at the study overall: Acute and convalescent COVID-19 samples came from the United States, Italy and Spain.

Trimming removed 8 bases at V and 5 bases at J, with 22 bases between. Germline V gene data show CDR1 as MDHEN and CDR2 as SYDVKM. CDR3 length: 15 residues. The chain carries TRBV28 and TRBJ2-7; D unresolved. The sample consisted of peripheral blood. The receptor was derived from a human donor in a cohort sampled during active COVID-19. CDR3 residues: CASEGGRLRPDEQYF. The CDR3 nucleotides are TGTGCCAGCGAAGGCGGCCGGCTACGCCCAGACGAGCAGTACTTC.